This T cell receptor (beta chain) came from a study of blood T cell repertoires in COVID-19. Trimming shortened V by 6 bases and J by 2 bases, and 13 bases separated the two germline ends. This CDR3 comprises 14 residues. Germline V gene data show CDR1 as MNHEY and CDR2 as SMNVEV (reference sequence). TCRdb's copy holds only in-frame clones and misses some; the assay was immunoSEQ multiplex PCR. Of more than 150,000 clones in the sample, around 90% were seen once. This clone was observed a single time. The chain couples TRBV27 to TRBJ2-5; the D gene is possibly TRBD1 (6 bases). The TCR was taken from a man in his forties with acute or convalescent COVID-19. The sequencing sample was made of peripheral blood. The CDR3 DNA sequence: TGTGCCAGCAGCCCCTTGGACAGACAAGAGACCCAGTACTTC. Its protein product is CASSPLDRQETQYF.